Following are 4 T cell receptor beta chains from one sample sequenced in a study of T cell responses to AZD1222 COVID-19 vaccine. Data came from immunoSEQ multiplex PCR; TCRdb stores just in-frame clones and leaves some out. The table lists 95,000 to 130,000 clones, 80% to 90% of them singletons, with roughly 3.7% in the top ten. Sequenced material: peripheral blood, taken on day 0 of MenACWY control vaccination. All receptors come from an adult in good health.

The chain links TRBV7-6 to TRBJ1-3; D gene ambiguous. Trimming took 1 base from V and 5 from J, leaving 3 bases between them. The CDR3 sequence is 12 residues long. The germline V gene has CDR1 SGHVS and CDR2 FNYEAQ. For the CDR3, the DNA is TGTGCCAGCAGCTTAGGACGAAACACCATATATTTT. Residues: CASSLGRNTIYF.

J is TRBJ1-6 and V is TRBV3-1 (or the pseudogene TRBV3-2); possible D gene TRBD1, 5 bases. Looked up from germline, CDR1 is LGHDT and CDR2 is YNNKEL (reference sequence). This CDR3 has 15 amino acids. Trimming cost V 4 bases and J 10 bases, with 17 bases left between them. DNA of the CDR3: TGTGCCAGCAGCCCCAACTCAGGGAGAGGCTCACCCCTCCACTTT. This sequence encodes CASSPNSGRGSPLHF.

V usage is TRBV20-1 and J usage is TRBJ2-1, with TRBD2 matching over 10 bases. With 3 bases clipped from V and 8 bases from J, the junction kept 19 bases outside the gene matches. Per germline, CDR1 DFQATT and CDR2 SNEGSKA (reference sequence). CDR3 length: 18 residues. CDR3 sequence reads: CSASPASGSGRAPDEQFF. CDR3 sequence (DNA): TGCAGTGCTAGTCCGGCTAGCGGGAGCGGCAGGGCCCCGGATGAGCAGTTCTTC.

Written as DNA, the CDR3 is TGCGCCAGCAGCCAAGTTCAGGCCTACGAGCAGTACTTC. As protein: CASSQVQAYEQYF. The rearrangement joins TRBV4-1 to TRBJ2-7; unclear D gene. The CDR3 has 13 residues. Germline lookup yields CDR1 MGHRA and CDR2 YSYEKL. The V gene lost 1 base and the J gene lost 2 bases, with 6 bases spanning the gap.